These 21 T cell receptor beta chains were all obtained from the same sample, sequenced in a study of Graves' ophthalmopathy and Graves' hyperthyroidism. Amplified TCR beta CDR3 regions were obtained using RNA transcripts as template. HTBI primers were employed in first-round RT-PCR, then a second-round multiplex PCR followed. In TCRdb, the multiplex PCR reads were re-called with MiXCR into one record per CDR3 protein. The sample includes over a million distinct CDR3 sequences, less than 45% of them seen just once. Sequencing was done on a sample of peripheral blood or thyroid tissue (not recorded which). The receptors derive from an adult man with Graves' hyperthyroidism.

This clonotype was detected ten times or more. This chain connects TRBV9 to TRBJ1-2, with 10 bases aligning to TRBD1. Germline V gene sequence: CDR1 SGDLS, CDR2 YYNGEE. Trimming at V came to 2 bases and at J to 8 bases, leaving 9 bases not matched to a gene. CDR3 length equals 15 residues. This chain's CDR3 is CASSVFGDRGLGYTF. CDR3 nucleotide sequence: TGTGCCAGCAGCGTTTTTGGGGACAGGGGTTTGGGCTACACCTTC. Full variable domain (remainder filled in from reference TRBV9 and TRBJ1-2): DSGVTQTPKHLITATGQRVTLRCSPRSGDLSVYWYQQSLDQGLQFLIQYYNGEERAKGNILERFSAQQFPDLHSELNLSSLELGDSALYFCASSVFGDRGLGYTFGSGTRLTVV.

This clonotype was counted many times. This sequence joins TRBV2 and TRBJ2-6; tentative D call: TRBD2 (7 bases). The V end was cut by 6 bases, the J end by 1 base, with 13 bases between. Germline loops: CDR1 SNHLY, CDR2 FYNNEI. The CDR3 consists of 16 residues. CDR3 region: CASRRGRESGANVLTF. The CDR3 DNA sequence: TGTGCCAGCAGGAGGGGGAGGGAATCTGGGGCCAACGTCCTGACTTTC.

This clonotype appeared a single time. The germline gene is not matched at one end of the junction; a read error may be the cause. The rearrangement links TRBV25-1 to TRBJ1-2; D not resolved. The CDR3 sequence is 13 residues long. CDR1 MGHDK and CDR2 SYGVNS come from the germline V gene. CDR3 protein: CARSLSSDVFYTF. The CDR3 DNA reads as TGTGCCCGCAGTTTATCTTCAGACGTGTTCTACACCTTC.

The gene calls are TRBV11-2 and TRBJ2-7; no clear D. Germline V gene sequence: CDR1 SGHAT, CDR2 FQNNGV. There are 16 residues in the CDR3. The V gene lost 5 bases and the J gene lost 2 bases, with 19 bases spanning the gap. Here the CDR3 reads CASSPFLAAEPYEQYF. For the CDR3, the DNA is TGTGCCAGCAGCCCATTCCTGGCGGCAGAGCCCTACGAGCAGTACTTC.

This chain uses TRBV3-1 with TRBJ1-1; D is possibly TRBD1 (5 bases). The CDR3 loop spans 16 amino acids. CDR1 and CDR2 from the germline V gene are LGHDT and YNNKEL (reference sequence). Trimming cost V 1 base and J 4 bases, with 16 bases left between them. The CDR3 DNA reads TGTGCCAGCAGCCAAGCAATCGGGGCGCGGGCCACTGAAGCTTTCTTT. Translated, it gives CASSQAIGARATEAFF.

The chain links TRBV10-3 to TRBJ2-7; D gene unclear. Trimming pared 3 bases from V and 4 bases from J, leaving 13 bases between. Germline CDR1 and CDR2: ENHRY and SYGVKD. The CDR3 is made up of 14 amino acids. The CDR3 DNA reads as TGTGCCATCAGTGAAGATACGAGCTTGTACGAGCAGTACTTC. It encodes CAISEDTSLYEQYF.

This rearrangement joins TRBV12-3 or TRBV12-4 to TRBJ2-2, with unresolved D. The V end was cut by 5 bases, the J end by 7 bases, with 5 bases between. CDR3 length: 11 amino acids. CDR3 DNA sequence: TGTGCCAGCAGTAATAACGGGGAGCTGTTTTTT. Encoded protein: CASSNNGELFF.

J is TRBJ2-2 and V is TRBV9; D remains ambiguous. Trimming shortened V by 0 bases and J by 4 bases, and 10 bases separated the two germline ends. This CDR3 is 15 amino acids long. Germline-derived CDR1 and CDR2 are SGDLS and YYNGEE. CDR3 in DNA: TGTGCCAGCAGCGTAGTATGGGATCCCACCGGGGAGCTGTTTTTT. Protein sequence: CASSVVWDPTGELFF.

This clonotype was counted many times. V gene TRBV13 combines with J gene TRBJ1-2; D is ambiguous. This CDR3 contains 14 residues. V was cut by 3 bases and J by 4 bases, with 12 bases left in between. From germline, CDR1 is PRHDT and CDR2 FYEKMQ (reference sequence). CDR3 in amino acids: CASSFNGELYGYTF. The DNA of the CDR3 is TGTGCCAGCAGCTTCAATGGGGAACTCTATGGCTACACCTTC.

The gene calls are TRBV6-6 and TRBJ1-2, with D uncertain. Germline-derived CDR1 and CDR2 are MNHNY and SVGAGI (reference sequence). The length of the CDR3 is 13 residues. V was shortened by 6 bases and J by 7 bases, with 15 bases between the two germline ends. The CDR3 coding sequence is TGTGCCAGCAGACCCTCCCTCGGGCTTGGCTACACCTTC. It is translated as CASRPSLGLGYTF.

J is TRBJ2-6 and V is TRBV10-3; D may correspond to TRBD1 or TRBD2 (5 bases each). CDR1 is ENHRY and CDR2 is SYGVKD in the germline V gene. This CDR3 is 15 amino acids long. The V and J ends lost 10 bases and 2 bases respectively, with 15 bases between them. The CDR3 spells CASTGDGAGANVLTF. DNA for the CDR3: TGTGCCAGCACCGGGGACGGCGCTGGGGCCAACGTCCTGACTTTC.

This clonotype was observed at least ten times. For the CDR3, the DNA is TGTGCCAGCAGCTGGGACAGTGAACCCTACGAGCAGTACTTC. It specifies CASSWDSEPYEQYF. The chain combines TRBV7-9 with TRBJ2-7; 7 bases match TRBD1. The CDR3 consists of 14 residues. Germline V gene lookup returns CDR1 SEHNR and CDR2 FQNEAQ (reference sequence). With V trimmed by 4 bases and J by 2 bases, 5 bases remained unmatched.

V gene TRBV24-1 combines with J gene TRBJ2-3, with TRBD1 as a possible D gene (6 bases). Per the germline V gene, CDR1 is KGHDR and CDR2 is SFDVKD. The CDR3 is made up of 17 amino acids. Trimming took 4 bases from V and 2 from J, leaving 18 bases between them. In nucleotides, the CDR3 is TGTGCCACCAGTGACTCGACAGGACTCGGGGTCACAGATACGCAGTATTTT. Its translation: CATSDSTGLGVTDTQYF.

As DNA, the CDR3 is TGTGCCAGCAGCTCAACAGCCGGGACTTACGAAGAGACCCAGTACTTC. Amino acids: CASSSTAGTYEETQYF. The chain combines TRBV7-9 with TRBJ2-5; D is perhaps TRBD2 (6 bases). Trimming removed 4 bases from V and 3 bases from J, with 18 bases in between. The germline V gene has CDR1 SEHNR and CDR2 FQNEAQ (reference sequence). This CDR3 is built from 16 residues.

The genes are TRBV7-9 and TRBJ1-1, with TRBD1 identical over 8 bases. The CDR3 spans 14 residues. Unmatched junction bases numbered 13, after V lost 5 bases and J lost 11 bases. CDR1 and CDR2 (germline): SEHNR, FQNEAQ (reference sequence). Here the CDR3 reads CASSPWTGRLGAFF. As DNA, the CDR3 is TGTGCCAGCAGCCCCTGGACAGGGCGCTTAGGGGCTTTCTTT.

The chain has TRBV29-1 and TRBJ2-1; D is possibly TRBD1 or TRBD2 (5 bases each). Germline V gene lookup returns CDR1 SQVTM and CDR2 ANQGSEA. V shed 7 bases and J shed 6 bases, with 13 bases lying between them. This CDR3 region has 12 residues. The CDR3, as DNA: TGCAGCGCCGGGGACGTTGTCAATGAGCAGTTCTTC. Translation gives CSAGDVVNEQFF.

The CDR3 nucleotides are TGTGCCAGCAGTTTATCAGGGGCTGGGGGCTACACCTTC. Amino acid sequence: CASSLSGAGGYTF. The chain uses TRBV25-1 and TRBJ1-2; tentative D call: TRBD1 (6 bases). Trimming took 5 bases from V and 8 from J, leaving 15 bases between them. This CDR3 contains 13 residues. From germline, CDR1 is MGHDK and CDR2 SYGVNS.

There are many counts of this clonotype. The J gene is TRBJ2-5, the V gene TRBV13, with 10 bases matching TRBD1. This CDR3 region has 15 residues. Germline CDR1 and CDR2: PRHDT and FYEKMQ (reference sequence). Trimming at V came to 2 bases and at J to 4 bases, leaving 4 bases not matched to a gene. The CDR3 nucleotides are TGTGCCAGCAGCTTATCGACAGGGGGCAGAGAGACCCAGTACTTC. This encodes CASSLSTGGRETQYF. The full variable domain, with the rest looked up from reference TRBV13 and TRBJ2-5, is AAGVIQSPRHLIKEKRETATLKCYPIPRHDTVYWYQQGPGQDPQFLISFYEKMQSDKGSIPDRFSAQQFSDYHSELNMSSLELGDSALYFCASSLSTGGRETQYFGPGTRLLVL.

The V and J genes are TRBV2 and TRBJ1-5; 7 nucleotides align to TRBD1. The CDR3 contains 16 residues. Germline trimming cut 6 bases from V and 1 base from J; bases unmatched to any gene: 9. Germline V gene lookup returns CDR1 SNHLY and CDR2 FYNNEI. CDR3 amino acids: CASSTGTEGSNQPQHF. CDR3 nucleotide sequence: TGTGCCAGCAGCACCGGGACAGAGGGAAGCAATCAGCCCCAGCATTTT. The whole variable domain, remainder taken from reference TRBV2 and TRBJ1-5, is EPEVTQTPSHQVTQMGQEVILRCVPISNHLYFYWYRQILGQKVEFLVSFYNNEISEKSEIFDDQFSVERPDGSNFTLKIRSTKLEDSAMYFCASSTGTEGSNQPQHFGDGTRLSIL.

The gene calls are TRBV24-1 and TRBJ2-2; 8 nucleotides line up with TRBD1. The CDR3 length is 15 residues. V trimming: 3 bases; J trimming: 5 bases; junction bases outside the gene matches: 4. Germline CDR1 reads KGHDR; CDR2 reads SFDVKD. The CDR3, as DNA: TGTGCCACCAGTGATCCTCGACAGGGGACCGGGGAGCTGTTTTTT. This codes for CATSDPRQGTGELFF.

This clonotype has ten or more counts. This chain connects TRBV19 to TRBJ1-6; no definite D call. CDR1 is LNHDA, CDR2 SQIVND, per germline (reference sequence). This CDR3 region has 14 residues. V lost 9 bases and J lost 4, with 13 bases in between. The CDR3 loop reads CASRGSGYNSPLHF. The CDR3 DNA reads TGTGCCAGCCGGGGATCTGGATATAATTCACCCCTCCACTTT.